This T cell receptor (beta chain) was profiled in a study of T-cell reconstitution after alpha-beta-depleted transplantation in children. Study-wide results and caveats: Fresh T-cell production supplied most of the T-cell counts and diversity seen one year after transplant. Some patients' high day-60 TCRbeta diversity was traced to surviving recipient T cells and thymic progenitors.

Germline CDR1 is SGHRS and CDR2 is YFSETQ. Trimming left V 1 base short and J 8 bases short, with 21 bases between. The CDR3 length is 16 residues. Unique molecular identifiers featured in how the TCRbeta library was prepared. TCRdb re-called the PCR reads with MiXCR, one entry per CDR3 protein. The repertoire holds about 510,000 distinct CDR3 sequences, over 9.5% seen once, with 12% to 15% in the top ten. Worth noting for this clonotype: Its antigen is not known.

The receptor's source is a female patient between 2 and 15 years old who had a stem cell transplant for aplastic anemia, so the T cells may come from the graft donor. This chain links TRBV5-1 with TRBJ1-2; D possibly corresponds to TRBD1 (6 bases). Sequenced here: PBMCs, mostly from graft donor cells, sampled 180 days after TCRalphabeta/CD19-depleted stem cell transplant. The CDR3 DNA sequence: TGCGCCAGCAGCTTGTCCGACAGGAGGCTGCAGGGGGGCTACACCTTC. Residues: CASSLSDRRLQGGYTF.